These 30 T cell receptor beta chains were sequenced from one sample in a study of T-cell reconstitution after alpha-beta-depleted transplantation in children. Unique molecular identifiers tagged the TCRbeta library. TCRdb reprocessed the PCR reads via MiXCR and lists one record per CDR3 protein. The sample comprises about 690,000 distinct CDR3 sequences, approximately 16% of which are singletons, and about 1.1% rests with the top ten. This material consisted of PBMCs from the stem cell graft donor, taken from the stem cell graft. The source of these receptors is a human donor who donated a stem cell graft to a child with acute myeloid leukemia.

V is TRBV24-1 and J is TRBJ2-5; D remains ambiguous. Per the germline V gene, CDR1 is KGHDR and CDR2 is SFDVKD. Trimming stripped 7 bases from V and 0 bases from J, with 2 bases between. CDR3 length equals 11 residues. CDR3 sequence reads: CATSHQETQYF. Here the CDR3 DNA reads TGTGCCACCAGCCACCAAGAGACCCAGTACTTC.

The chain employs TRBV4-3 and TRBJ2-3, with D possibly being TRBD1 (5 bases). In germline, CDR1 is LGHNA, CDR2 YSLEER. The CDR3 loop spans 19 amino acids. The V and J ends lost 0 bases and 7 bases respectively, with 26 bases between them. The CDR3 DNA reads TGCGCCAGCAGCCAAGATTGGGGCGAAAAGGCAGCCCAGCTCTATACGCAGTATTTT. Its protein is CASSQDWGEKAAQLYTQYF.

This clonotype appeared many times. The V gene is TRBV20-1, the J gene TRBJ2-7; TRBD2 aligns across 8 bases. V lost 6 bases and J lost 12; bases outside the gene matches: 10. In germline, CDR1 is DFQATT, CDR2 SNEGSKA (reference sequence). This CDR3 comprises 11 residues. CDR3 region: CSARRGAERYF. The CDR3 DNA is TGCAGTGCCCGGCGGGGGGCTGAAAGGTACTTC.

This clonotype was counted a few times. The gene calls are TRBV24-1 and TRBJ1-2; TRBD1 is a possible D gene (5 bases). CDR1 is KGHDR and CDR2 is SFDVKD in the germline V gene. This CDR3 is built from 16 residues. The V and J ends lost 3 bases and 4 bases respectively, with 17 bases between them. CDR3 in amino acids: CATSDPGADYGYGYTF. Here the CDR3 DNA reads TGTGCCACCAGTGATCCTGGGGCAGACTATGGCTATGGCTACACCTTC.

In its sample, this clonotype was seen many times. The V and J genes are TRBV9 and TRBJ2-2; D tentatively fits TRBD1 or TRBD2 (5 bases each). Germline CDR1 is SGDLS and CDR2 is YYNGEE. Trimming stripped 2 bases from V and 9 bases from J, with 8 bases between. This CDR3 has 12 amino acids. The CDR3 DNA follows: TGTGCCAGCAGCGTTGGGGGACGGGAGCTGTTTTTT. This translates into CASSVGGRELFF.

J is TRBJ1-2 and V is TRBV27, with 8 nucleotides matching TRBD1. Per germline, CDR1 MNHEY and CDR2 SMNVEV (reference sequence). There are 16 residues in the CDR3. V gave up 7 bases and J gave up 6 bases; unmatched junction bases: 16. CDR3 nucleotides: TGTGCCAGCACCCCCCTCGGGACAGGCCTAGAGCATGGCTACACCTTC. It translates to CASTPLGTGLEHGYTF.

Regarding this clonotype: A single base separates this from a much larger clone, so it may be a read error. The CDR3 sequence: CASSPGPVQFF. The CDR3 DNA follows: TGTGCCAGCAGCCCAGGGCCAGTCCAGTTCTTC. The chain uses TRBV3-1 and TRBJ2-1; tentative D call: TRBD1 (5 bases). The V gene's germline CDR1 is LGHDT and CDR2 YNNKEL (reference sequence). This CDR3 comprises 11 residues. Trimming removed 4 bases at V and 13 bases at J, with 11 bases between.

The J gene is TRBJ1-5, the V gene TRBV7-9, with D perhaps matching TRBD1 (6 bases). Germline assignment: CDR1 SEHNR and CDR2 FQNEAQ (reference sequence). V lost 5 bases and J lost 0, with 11 bases in between. The length of the CDR3 is 15 residues. The DNA of the CDR3 is TGTGCCAGCAGCAACCTACAGGGTAGCAATCAGCCCCAGCATTTT. This translates into CASSNLQGSNQPQHF.

This clonotype was detected only a few times. V is TRBV12-3 or TRBV12-4 and J is TRBJ2-7; 8 bases are shared with TRBD2. V was clipped by 1 base and J by 0 bases; unmatched bases: 2. The length of the CDR3 is 15 residues. CDR3 protein: CASSLGGLVSYEQYF. The CDR3 coding sequence is TGTGCCAGCAGTTTAGGGGGACTAGTCTCCTACGAGCAGTACTTC.

This clonotype was seen a few times. This chain uses TRBV5-1 with TRBJ2-1; D might be TRBD1 or TRBD2, each matching 5 bases. CDR1 is SGHRS, CDR2 YFSETQ, per germline. V lost 6 bases and J 10 bases, leaving 11 bases between the germline ends. The CDR3 covers 11 residues. CDR3 sequence reads: CASTPGTEQFF. The CDR3, as DNA: TGCGCCAGCACCCCGGGGACCGAGCAGTTCTTC. The full variable domain, its missing parts supplied by reference TRBV5-1 and TRBJ2-1, is KAGVTQTPRYLIKTRGQQVTLSCSPISGHRSVSWYQQTPGQGLQFLFEYFSETQRNKGNFPGRFSGRQFSNSRSEMNVSTLELGDSALYLCASTPGTEQFFGPGTRLTVL.

V is TRBV12-3 or TRBV12-4 and J is TRBJ2-2; tentative D call: TRBD1 (5 bases). Trimming removed 6 bases at V and 1 base at J, with 12 bases between. The CDR3 is 15 residues long. This CDR3 reads CASRSPQGNTGELFF. The CDR3, as DNA: TGTGCCAGCAGATCTCCTCAGGGGAACACCGGGGAGCTGTTTTTT.

This clonotype was recorded a few times. CDR3 in amino acids: CASSSRLAGGIYNEQFF. The CDR3 coding sequence is TGTGCCAGCAGCTCAAGACTAGCGGGGGGGATATACAATGAGCAGTTCTTC. The chain uses TRBV7-6 and TRBJ2-1; 14 bases are shared with TRBD2. The germline CDR1 and CDR2 sequences are SGHVS and FNYEAQ. This CDR3 is built from 17 residues. The J segment lost 4 bases and the V segment lost 4 bases, leaving 6 bases of the junction unmatched. The variable domain in full, with the rest retrieved from reference TRBV7-6 and TRBJ2-1, is GAGVSQSPRYKVTKRGQDVALRCDPISGHVSLYWYRQALGQGPEFLTYFNYEAQQDKSGLPNDRFSAERPEGSISTLTIQRTEQRDSAMYRCASSSRLAGGIYNEQFFGPGTRLTVL.

This clonotype has just a few counts. The gene calls are TRBV12-3 or TRBV12-4 and TRBJ2-1, with D uncertain. The CDR3 is 11 residues long. The ends were cut back, 7 bases at V and 4 bases at J, with 5 bases in the middle. The CDR3 DNA follows: TGTGCCAGCACCCCGTACAATGAGCAGTTCTTC. Encoded protein: CASTPYNEQFF.

J is TRBJ1-2 and V is TRBV11-1, with D possibly TRBD1 on 5 matching bases. This CDR3 region has 18 residues. Germline V gene lookup returns CDR1 SGHAT and CDR2 FQDESV (reference sequence). V lost 5 bases, J lost 0 bases, and 22 bases lay in between. The CDR3 DNA sequence: TGTGCCAGCAGCCCCGGCGGGGACGGGCGCGCCACTAACTATGGCTACACCTTC. This translates into CASSPGGDGRATNYGYTF.

In its sample, this clonotype was seen a few times. V gene TRBV14 combines with J gene TRBJ2-1, with TRBD2 matching 12 bases. Unmatched junction bases numbered 6, after V lost 0 bases and J lost 6 bases. CDR1 is SGHDN, CDR2 FVKESK, per germline. CDR3 length equals 17 residues. The CDR3 DNA sequence: TGTGCCAGCAGCCAAGATCAACTAGCGGGGGGTGGCAATGAGCAGTTCTTC. As protein: CASSQDQLAGGGNEQFF.

The chain recombines TRBV20-1 with TRBJ2-2; TRBD2 might be the D (5 bases). The CDR3 is 16 residues long. The germline CDR1 and CDR2 sequences are DFQATT and SNEGSKA (reference sequence). V was pared by 1 base and J by 5 bases, with 17 bases between. In DNA, the CDR3 is TGCAGTGCTAGAGCCCCCGCGGGCGGGTCGACCGGGGAGCTGTTTTTT. This gives the protein CSARAPAGGSTGELFF.

This clonotype was detected ten times or more. The rearrangement joins TRBV7-2 to TRBJ1-3; TRBD1 aligns across 7 bases. The germline CDR1 and CDR2 sequences are SGHTA and FQGNSA. The CDR3 totals 14 residues. J gave up 1 base and V 6 bases, and 3 bases lay outside the gene matches. The CDR3 sequence is CASSSQGSGNTIYF. The CDR3 DNA sequence: TGTGCCAGCAGTTCACAGGGGTCTGGAAACACCATATATTTT.

This clonotype was detected a few times. The chain uses TRBV5-1 and TRBJ2-3; maybe TRBD2 (6 bases). Trimming stripped 4 bases from V and 2 bases from J, with 14 bases between. The CDR3 spans 15 residues. The germline gives CDR1 SGHRS, CDR2 YFSETQ. The CDR3 spells CASSPQRVFTDTQYF. In DNA form, the CDR3 reads TGCGCCAGCAGCCCCCAGCGGGTCTTCACAGATACGCAGTATTTT.

This clonotype has ten or more counts. The rearrangement uses TRBV20-1 and TRBJ2-5; D not resolved. The CDR3 sequence is 12 residues long. CDR1 is DFQATT and CDR2 is SNEGSKA in the germline V gene (reference sequence). V lost 6 bases, J lost 2 bases, and 10 bases lay in between. The CDR3 region is CSAPKGQETQYF. CDR3 nucleotide sequence: TGCAGTGCACCAAAAGGACAAGAGACCCAGTACTTC.

CDR3 nucleotides: TGCGCCAGCAGTGAGAGGCGGGGCGGGGAGCTGTTTTTT. This codes for CASSERRGGELFF. The chain links TRBV10-1 to TRBJ2-2; tentative D call: TRBD2 (6 bases). Germline values: CDR1 WNHNN, CDR2 SYGVQD (reference sequence). The CDR3 is made up of 13 amino acids. Trimming shortened V by 2 bases and J by 7 bases, and 8 bases separated the two germline ends.

This clonotype was counted many times. At one of its ends the junction is not consistent with the germline gene, which may arise from a read error. The chain has TRBV9 and TRBJ2-1; 7 bases agree with TRBD2. The CDR3 has 18 residues. CDR1 is SGDLS and CDR2 is YYNGEE in the germline V gene. CDR3 in amino acids: CASSVKDIGGGPYHEQFF. DNA of the CDR3: TGTGCCAGCAGCGTAAAGGATATCGGCGGGGGACCCTACCATGAGCAGTTCTTC.

This clonotype came up many times. J is TRBJ2-1 and V is TRBV4-3, with TRBD2 matching 10 bases. With V trimmed by 2 bases and J by 3 bases, 1 base remained unmatched. The CDR3 is made up of 15 amino acids. Germline CDR1 LGHNA, CDR2 YSLEER. This CDR3 reads CASSQLAGDYNEQFF. Written as DNA, the CDR3 is TGCGCCAGCAGCCAACTAGCGGGGGACTACAATGAGCAGTTCTTC.

This chain links TRBV7-9 with TRBJ2-3; D uncertain. Germline values: CDR1 SEHNR, CDR2 FQNEAQ (reference sequence). The CDR3 has 15 amino acids. V shed 3 bases and J shed 0 bases, with 10 bases lying between them. CDR3 residues: CASSLSQTSTDTQYF. CDR3 bases: TGTGCCAGCAGCTTGAGCCAAACTAGCACAGATACGCAGTATTTT.

The chain combines TRBV5-1 with TRBJ2-7; D is ambiguous. The germline gives CDR1 SGHRS, CDR2 YFSETQ. CDR3 size: 14 residues. V lost 4 bases to trimming and J lost 4 bases, with 15 bases between them. The DNA for the CDR3 is TGCGCCAGCAGCGGCACCTCTGAGAAGTACGAGCAGTACTTC. Its protein is CASSGTSEKYEQYF. The full variable domain, with the rest looked up from reference TRBV5-1 and TRBJ2-7, is KAGVTQTPRYLIKTRGQQVTLSCSPISGHRSVSWYQQTPGQGLQFLFEYFSETQRNKGNFPGRFSGRQFSNSRSEMNVSTLELGDSALYLCASSGTSEKYEQYFGPGTRLTVT.

This clonotype was counted at least ten times. This chain connects TRBV29-1 to TRBJ2-1; no firm D call. The CDR3 is 14 residues long. Trimming took 0 bases from V and 7 from J, leaving 13 bases between them. Looked up from germline, CDR1 is SQVTM and CDR2 is ANQGSEA. CDR3 DNA sequence: TGCAGCGTTGAAGATGGCTTCGCCAGAAATGAGCAGTTCTTC. It yields the protein CSVEDGFARNEQFF.

This chain uses TRBV20-1 with TRBJ2-5; 9 bases are a match to TRBD2. Germline CDR1 DFQATT, CDR2 SNEGSKA (reference sequence). This CDR3 has 16 amino acids. V shed 5 bases and J 6 bases; nucleotides not matched to a gene: 16. CDR3 in DNA: TGCAGTGCTCCGGATGGCAGCGGGGGGTTGCGGCAGACCCAGTACTTC. Translation: CSAPDGSGGLRQTQYF.

This clonotype was counted a few times. The chain combines TRBV7-8 with TRBJ1-2, with D possibly matching TRBD1 (5 bases). This CDR3 spans 15 amino acids. CDR1 is SGHVS and CDR2 is FQNEAQ in the germline V gene. Trimming took off 0 bases at V and 0 bases at J, with 8 bases between the two ends. The CDR3 loop reads CASSLADKANYGYTF. CDR3 DNA sequence: TGTGCCAGCAGCTTAGCGGACAAAGCTAACTATGGCTACACCTTC.

This clonotype came up a few times. V usage is TRBV25-1 and J usage is TRBJ2-7, with 7 bases matching TRBD1. J lost 1 base, V lost 0 bases, and 0 bases had no gene match. Germline V gives CDR1 MGHDK, CDR2 SYGVNS. The CDR3 runs 14 residues. In nucleotides, the CDR3 is TGTGCCAGCAGTGAATACAGGGGGTCCTACGAGCAGTACTTC. The encoded protein is CASSEYRGSYEQYF.

This clonotype has ten or more counts. The chain has TRBV7-6 and TRBJ1-1, with 8 nucleotides matching TRBD1. J was trimmed by 2 bases and V by 3 bases; bases with no gene match: 5. Germline CDR1 reads SGHVS; CDR2 reads FNYEAQ. The CDR3 loop spans 15 amino acids. As DNA, the CDR3 is TGTGCCAGCAGCTTTGCAGGGGGCGGCAACACTGAAGCTTTCTTT. As protein: CASSFAGGGNTEAFF.

This rearrangement joins TRBV20-1 to TRBJ1-2, with TRBD1 as a possible D gene (5 bases). Deletions cut 6 bases from V and 2 bases from J, with 13 bases between. CDR3 length: 13 amino acids. Germline V gene data show CDR1 as DFQATT and CDR2 as SNEGSKA (reference sequence). CDR3 in amino acids: CSATPGRNYGYTF. The CDR3, as DNA: TGCAGTGCCACCCCGGGACGCAACTATGGCTACACCTTC.